Listed below are T cell receptor beta chains from one sample, sequenced in a study of T cell responses to AZD1222 COVID-19 vaccine. Measured with immunoSEQ multiplex PCR; TCRdb has only the in-frame clones, and not every one. The sample lists 95,000 to 100,000 clones, approximately 90% seen once, with roughly 13% in the top ten. This sample comprised peripheral blood, obtained on day 0 of AZD1222 vaccination. All receptors derive from an adult in good health. Both conserved end residues are part of each CDR3. The D gene is left open where the match is weak. A clone size is listed for some rows: how often the clone was seen (once, few, many), or a class if it is expanded.

clone size | J gene | D gene | V gene | CDR3 protein | CDR3 DNA
- | TRBJ2-1 | TRBD2 | TRBV5-1 | CASRPSGGAPNEQFF | TGCGCCAGCAGACCAAGCGGGGGGGCGCCCAATGAGCAGTTCTTC
- | TRBJ1-1 | - | TRBV29-1 | CSVGGTEAFF | TGCAGCGTGGGGGGCACTGAAGCTTTCTTT
- | TRBJ1-3 | - | TRBV7-9 | CASSLSEGYGNTIYF | TGTGCCAGCAGCTTATCCGAGGGTTATGGAAACACCATATATTTT
- | TRBJ2-3 | TRBD1 | TRBV19 | CASRNPGQGAADTQYF | TGTGCCAGTAGGAACCCCGGCCAGGGGGCTGCAGATACGCAGTATTTT
- | TRBJ2-7 | - | TRBV6-1 | CASSENLGRTGTYEQYF | TGTGCCAGCAGTGAAAATTTGGGGAGGACGGGGACCTACGAGCAGTACTTC
- | TRBJ2-1 | TRBD1 | TRBV9 | CASSPRDRLGNEQFF | TGTGCCAGCAGCCCGCGGGACAGGCTAGGTAATGAGCAGTTCTTC
- | TRBJ1-5 | - | TRBV15 | CATSRRGAGPNQPQHF | TGTGCCACCAGCAGACGAGGGGCAGGGCCAAATCAGCCCCAGCATTTT
- | TRBJ2-5 | - | TRBV6-5 | CASSTSLGETQYF | TGTGCCAGCAGTACGTCCTTAGGAGAGACCCAGTACTTC
- | TRBJ1-2 | - | TRBV9 | CASSSPGSGYGYTF | TGTGCCAGCAGCTCGCCCGGAAGCGGCTATGGCTACACCTTC
- | TRBJ1-1 | - | TRBV4-1 | CASSLRVDMNTEAFF | TGCGCCAGCAGCCTTAGAGTAGACATGAACACTGAAGCTTTCTTT
- | TRBJ2-4 | TRBD1 | TRBV5-1 | CASSLGLQGENIQYF | TGCGCCAGCAGCTTGGGGTTACAGGGGGAGAACATTCAGTACTTC
once | TRBJ1-6 | - | TRBV9 | CASSVGTEELSPLHF | TGTGCCAGCAGCGTTGGGACGGAAGAATTGTCACCCCTCCACTTT
- | TRBJ2-7 | TRBD1 | TRBV9 | CASSVAGTGVYEQYF | TGTGCCAGCAGCGTCGCCGGGACAGGGGTCTACGAGCAGTACTTC
- | TRBJ1-2 | - | TRBV21-1 | CASSKGQGYGYTF | TGTGCCAGCAGCAAAGGACAGGGTTATGGCTACACCTTC
few | TRBJ1-3 | TRBD1 | TRBV18 | CASSPPGTGASGNTIYF | TGTGCCAGCTCACCACCCGGGACAGGAGCTTCTGGAAACACCATATATTTT
- | TRBJ1-2 | TRBD1 | TRBV7-2 | CASSLAGQGPLYGYTF | TGTGCCAGCAGCTTAGCGGGACAGGGCCCTCTCTATGGCTACACCTTC
once | TRBJ1-5 | TRBD1 | TRBV30 | CAWTGTGGNQPQHF | TGTGCCTGGACCGGGACAGGGGGCAATCAGCCCCAGCATTTT
- | TRBJ1-4 | - | TRBV4-1 | CASSQAHEKLFF | TGCGCCAGCAGCCAGGCGCATGAAAAACTGTTTTTT
- | TRBJ1-1 | TRBD1 | TRBV19 | CASRGQGPTEAFF | TGTGCCAGTAGGGGACAGGGTCCCACTGAAGCTTTCTTT
- | TRBJ2-3 | TRBD2 | TRBV7-3 | CASSSDGREGAQYF | TGTGCCAGCAGCTCGGACGGACGGGAGGGAGCGCAGTATTTT
- | TRBJ2-1 | - | TRBV19 | CASSSGTDPYNEQFF | TGTGCCAGTAGTTCCGGGACGGACCCCTACAATGAGCAGTTCTTC
- | TRBJ2-7 | - | TRBV5-1 | CASSPDNRVHGEQYF | TGCGCCAGCAGCCCTGATAACCGGGTCCACGGCGAGCAGTACTTC
- | TRBJ1-1 | TRBD1 | TRBV19 | CASRARDRGRNTEAFF | TGTGCCAGTAGAGCCCGGGACAGGGGACGGAACACTGAAGCTTTCTTT
- | TRBJ1-1 | TRBD1 | TRBV3-1/TRBV3-2 | CASSLKTGRGTEAFF | TGTGCCAGCAGCTTAAAGACAGGGAGGGGCACTGAAGCTTTCTTT
- | TRBJ1-1 | - | TRBV5-1 | CASSSTGDTEAFF | TGCGCCAGCAGCTCGACAGGTGACACTGAAGCTTTCTTT
- | TRBJ2-2 | - | TRBV5-6 | CASSLAGRANTGELFF | TGTGCCAGCAGCTTGGCAGGCCGCGCGAACACCGGGGAGCTGTTTTTT
- | TRBJ2-2 | TRBD1 | TRBV3-1/TRBV3-2 | CASSSGTGGISNTGELFF | TGTGCCAGCAGTTCCGGGACAGGGGGCATTAGTAACACCGGGGAGCTGTTTTTT
- | TRBJ1-4 | TRBD1 | TRBV5-1 | CASSPSTGGLTNEKLFF | TGCGCCAGCAGCCCTTCGACAGGGGGCTTGACTAATGAAAAACTGTTTTTT
- | TRBJ2-2 | - | TRBV19 | CASSIVDGPGELFF | TGTGCCAGTAGTATAGTCGACGGTCCCGGGGAGCTGTTTTTT
once | TRBJ2-7 | - | TRBV18 | CASSPTMAGLLYEQYF | TGTGCCAGCTCACCGACTATGGCGGGGCTTTTGTACGAGCAGTACTTC
- | TRBJ2-2 | - | TRBV3-1/TRBV3-2 | CASSQGLREGELFF | TGTGCCAGCAGCCAAGGGTTACGGGAGGGGGAGCTGTTTTTT
- | TRBJ1-4 | - | TRBV5-5 | CASSFQHNEKLFF | TGTGCCAGCAGCTTTCAGCATAATGAAAAACTGTTTTTT
few | TRBJ2-3 | - | TRBV4-2 | CASSHRLDADTQYF | TGTGCCAGCAGCCACAGACTAGACGCAGATACGCAGTATTTT
- | TRBJ1-1 | - | TRBV11-2 | CASSLGAGLNTEAFF | TGTGCCAGCAGCTTAGGGGCGGGTTTGAACACTGAAGCTTTCTTT
once | TRBJ1-2 | TRBD1 | TRBV28 | CASSSGQGNYGYTF | TGTGCCAGCAGTTCGGGACAGGGTAACTATGGCTACACCTTC
few | TRBJ2-5 | - | TRBV5-5 | CASSFHQETQYF | TGTGCCAGCAGCTTCCACCAAGAGACCCAGTACTTC
once | TRBJ1-5 | TRBD1 | TRBV6-5 | CASSLSGTGDQPQHF | TGTGCCAGCAGCCTTTCCGGGACAGGGGATCAGCCCCAGCATTTT
once | TRBJ2-1 | TRBD2 | TRBV2 | CASRRIKGETSGVYNEQFF | TGTGCCAGCCGCCGAATTAAAGGGGAGACTAGCGGGGTGTACAATGAGCAGTTCTTC
- | TRBJ2-3 | - | TRBV19 | CASSKGFLRQKLTDTQYF | TGTGCCAGTAGTAAGGGGTTTCTGCGACAGAAACTCACAGATACGCAGTATTTT
- | TRBJ1-1 | TRBD1 | TRBV7-3 | CASSLGTGGEAFF | TGTGCCAGCAGCTTAGGTACAGGGGGTGAAGCTTTCTTT
- | TRBJ1-1 | - | TRBV30 | CAWSGDMNTEAFF | TGTGCCTGGAGCGGGGACATGAACACTGAAGCTTTCTTT
once | TRBJ1-4 | - | TRBV24-1 | CATRTGIGEKLFF | TGTGCCACCAGAACAGGGATCGGTGAAAAACTGTTTTTT
- | TRBJ1-5 | - | TRBV27 | CASSFRLGNQPQHF | TGTGCCAGCAGTTTTCGGTTGGGCAATCAGCCCCAGCATTTT
- | TRBJ1-5 | - | TRBV3-1/TRBV3-2 | CASSQGQASNQPQHF | TGTGCCAGCAGCCAAGGACAGGCGAGCAATCAGCCCCAGCATTTT
- | TRBJ2-5 | TRBD2 | TRBV20-1 | CSASPSIGGETQYF | TGCAGTGCTAGTCCATCCATCGGGGGGGAGACCCAGTACTTC
- | TRBJ2-2 | TRBD2 | TRBV7-2 | CASSFRTSGTGELFF | TGTGCCAGCAGCTTTCGGACTAGCGGCACCGGGGAGCTGTTTTTT
- | TRBJ2-7 | TRBD1 | TRBV7-8 | CASSPPTGYKPEQYF | TGTGCCAGCAGCCCACCGACAGGGTATAAGCCCGAGCAGTACTTC
- | TRBJ2-3 | TRBD2 | TRBV5-1 | CASSGRLAGTDTQYF | TGCGCCAGCAGCGGAAGACTAGCGGGCACAGATACGCAGTATTTT
- | TRBJ2-3 | TRBD2 | TRBV19 | CASRRGGGGRTTDTQYF | TGTGCCAGTAGGAGGGGAGGAGGCGGGAGGACCACAGATACGCAGTATTTT
once | TRBJ2-3 | - | TRBV15 | CATSKRRTVSTDTQYF | TGTGCCACCAGCAAGAGAAGGACGGTTAGCACAGATACGCAGTATTTT
once | TRBJ1-5 | - | TRBV5-1 | CASSPLGTENQPQHF | TGCGCCAGCAGCCCGCTCGGGACGGAGAATCAGCCCCAGCATTTT
- | TRBJ2-3 | TRBD2 | TRBV9 | CASSLRLAGSTDTQYF | TGTGCCAGCAGCCTCCGACTAGCGGGGAGCACAGATACGCAGTATTTT
- | TRBJ1-3 | - | TRBV6-5 | CASSYSKSSGNTIYF | TGTGCCAGCAGTTACTCCAAGAGCTCTGGAAACACCATATATTTT
- | TRBJ1-2 | - | TRBV6-5 | CASSLDRTSWGYTF | TGTGCCAGCAGTTTAGACAGGACCTCGTGGGGCTACACCTTC
- | TRBJ1-4 | - | TRBV27 | CASKPYSKENEKLFF | TGTGCCAGCAAACCCTACAGCAAGGAGAATGAAAAACTGTTTTTT
- | TRBJ2-5 | - | TRBV3-1/TRBV3-2 | CASSQDGLALWGWQETQYF | TGTGCCAGCAGCCAAGATGGGCTAGCCCTTTGGGGATGGCAAGAGACCCAGTACTTC
- | TRBJ2-7 | - | TRBV19 | CASRGSTYEQYF | TGTGCCAGTAGGGGCAGCACCTACGAGCAGTACTTC
- | TRBJ2-5 | TRBD2 | TRBV4-1 | CASSPQGGLAGGMRETQYF | TGCGCCAGCAGCCCGCAGGGTGGACTAGCGGGAGGGATGAGAGAGACCCAGTACTTC
- | TRBJ1-1 | - | TRBV7-2 | CASSAIQGNTEAFF | TGTGCCAGCAGCGCGATACAGGGTAACACTGAAGCTTTCTTT